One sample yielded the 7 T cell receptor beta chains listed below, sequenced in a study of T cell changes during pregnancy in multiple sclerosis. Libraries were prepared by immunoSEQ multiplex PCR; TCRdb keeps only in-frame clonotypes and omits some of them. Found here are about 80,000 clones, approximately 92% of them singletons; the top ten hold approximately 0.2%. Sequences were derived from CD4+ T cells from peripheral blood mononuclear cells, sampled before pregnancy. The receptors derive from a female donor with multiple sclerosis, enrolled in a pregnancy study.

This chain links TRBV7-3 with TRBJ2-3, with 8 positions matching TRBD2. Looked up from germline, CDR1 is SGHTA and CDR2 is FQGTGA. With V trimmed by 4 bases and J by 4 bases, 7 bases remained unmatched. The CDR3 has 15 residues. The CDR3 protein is CASSSVAGKADTQYF. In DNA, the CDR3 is TGTGCCAGCAGCTCGGTAGCGGGGAAGGCAGATACGCAGTATTTT.

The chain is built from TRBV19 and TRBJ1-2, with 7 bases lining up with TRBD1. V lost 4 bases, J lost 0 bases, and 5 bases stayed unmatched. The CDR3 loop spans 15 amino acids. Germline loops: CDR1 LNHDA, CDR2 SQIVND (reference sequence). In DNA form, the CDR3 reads TGTGCCAGTAGTACGGGACAGACCACTAACTATGGCTACACCTTC. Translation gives CASSTGQTTNYGYTF.

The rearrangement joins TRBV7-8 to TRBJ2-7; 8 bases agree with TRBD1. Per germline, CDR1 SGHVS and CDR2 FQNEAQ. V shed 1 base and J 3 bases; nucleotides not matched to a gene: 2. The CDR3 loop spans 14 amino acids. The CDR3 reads CASSLGTGNYEQYF. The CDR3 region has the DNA TGTGCCAGCAGCTTAGGGACAGGGAACTACGAGCAGTACTTC.

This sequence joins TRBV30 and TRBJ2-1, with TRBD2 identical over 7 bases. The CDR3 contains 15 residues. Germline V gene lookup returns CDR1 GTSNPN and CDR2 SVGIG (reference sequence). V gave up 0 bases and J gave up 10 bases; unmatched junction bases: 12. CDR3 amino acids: CAWSVIAGLRDEQFF. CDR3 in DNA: TGTGCCTGGAGTGTGATAGCGGGTCTACGGGACGAGCAGTTCTTC.

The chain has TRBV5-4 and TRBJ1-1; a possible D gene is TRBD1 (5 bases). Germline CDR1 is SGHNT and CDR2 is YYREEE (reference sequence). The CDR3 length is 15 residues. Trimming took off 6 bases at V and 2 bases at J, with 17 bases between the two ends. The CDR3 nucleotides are TGTGCCAGCAACACTGGGGGGGGTAGTAACACTGAAGCTTTCTTT. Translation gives CASNTGGGSNTEAFF.

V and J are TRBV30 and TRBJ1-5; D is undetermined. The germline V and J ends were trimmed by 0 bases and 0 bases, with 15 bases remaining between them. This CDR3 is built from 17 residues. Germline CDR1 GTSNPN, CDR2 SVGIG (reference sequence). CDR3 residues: CAWSVRLETISNQPQHF. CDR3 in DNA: TGTGCCTGGAGTGTAAGGTTGGAGACCATTAGCAATCAGCCCCAGCATTTT.

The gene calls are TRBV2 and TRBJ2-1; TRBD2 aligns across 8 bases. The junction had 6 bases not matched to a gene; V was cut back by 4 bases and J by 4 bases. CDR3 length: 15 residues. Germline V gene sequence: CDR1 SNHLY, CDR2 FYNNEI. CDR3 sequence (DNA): TGTGCCAGCAGTGGAGGGGCGGGGGGATACAATGAGCAGTTCTTC. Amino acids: CASSGGAGGYNEQFF.